A selection of T cell receptor beta chains follows, all from one sample in a study of T-cell reconstitution after alpha-beta-depleted transplantation in children. TCRdb ran MiXCR on the PCR reads and lists one entry per CDR3 protein. The sample lists a few hundred thousand distinct CDR3 sequences; approximately 12% were seen once. Sequencing used PBMCs, obtained from the stem cell graft. These receptor sequences come from a human donor who donated a stem cell graft to a child with Fanconi anemia. Both conserved end residues are trimmed from each CDR3. The size field is filled for only some rows; it gives once, few, many or a size class.

TRBJ2-2,many,TRBV29-1,SAGNTGELF
TRBJ1-5,NA,TRBV2,ASRLPGGNQPQH
TRBJ2-1,many,TRBV7-9,ASSLTSSTSNEQF
TRBJ2-6,many,TRBV28,ASTNSLIGNVLT
TRBJ1-1,few,TRBV5-1,ASSATQGTVEAF
TRBJ2-1,few,TRBV7-3,ASSLRTSGGPNEQF
TRBJ2-3,NA,TRBV15,ATSRQHTDTQY
TRBJ2-2,once,TRBV29-1,SVGGQSNTGELF
TRBJ1-1,NA,TRBV4-2,ASSQSYREEVQAF
TRBJ1-1,few,TRBV29-1,SARLEATEAF
TRBJ1-5,many,TRBV5-1,ASSTGTVNQPQH
TRBJ2-3,few,TRBV12-5,ASGSTGNGADTQY
TRBJ2-5,NA,TRBV7-6,ASSPRGGGLQETQY
TRBJ2-2,many,TRBV12-3/TRBV12-4,ASSPTYRELF
TRBJ2-7,NA,TRBV2,ASSVRGGRVERY
TRBJ2-3,few,TRBV10-3,AIKVEGADTQY
TRBJ2-5,many,TRBV29-1,SVVAGWETQY
TRBJ2-7,NA,TRBV2,ASIPPGQGYEQY
TRBJ2-2,many,TRBV27,ASSWTGGIMGELF
TRBJ1-2,many,TRBV5-6,ASSLGQGHYGYT
TRBJ1-6,NA,TRBV13,ASSIGTVNSPLH
TRBJ2-1,few,TRBV19,ASSADSSGLGEQF
TRBJ2-1,many,TRBV12-3/TRBV12-4,ASSPIGAGGPHEQF
TRBJ1-2,few,TRBV29-1,SVVGQGARGYT
TRBJ2-3,few,TRBV30,AWSAFTGTQY
TRBJ1-4,few,TRBV5-1,ASSSPGTGSNEKLF
TRBJ2-4,NA,TRBV7-8,ASSLVGNIQY
TRBJ2-2,NA,TRBV5-1,ASSLAGSVTGELF
TRBJ1-1,few,TRBV7-8,ASSSIGDTGRNTEAF
TRBJ1-1,few,TRBV5-1,ASSSQAGPLTEAF
TRBJ1-5,NA,TRBV6-5,ASSTDRNQPQH
TRBJ2-3,few,TRBV4-2,ASSRDIGDTQY
TRBJ2-3,NA,TRBV5-6,ASSRGRGTDTQY